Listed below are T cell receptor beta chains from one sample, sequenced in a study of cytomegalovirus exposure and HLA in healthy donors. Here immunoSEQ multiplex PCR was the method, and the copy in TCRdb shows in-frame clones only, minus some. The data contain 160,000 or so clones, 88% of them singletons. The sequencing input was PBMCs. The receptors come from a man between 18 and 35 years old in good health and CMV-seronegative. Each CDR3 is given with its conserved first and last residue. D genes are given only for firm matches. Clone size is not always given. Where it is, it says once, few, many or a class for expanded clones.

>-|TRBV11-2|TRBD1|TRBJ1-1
CASSPRGTVRDTEAFF
TGTGCCAGCAGCCCCAGAGGGACAGTCAGAGACACTGAAGCTTTCTTT
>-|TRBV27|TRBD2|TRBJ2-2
CASSSQLAVGPGELFF
TGTGCCAGCAGTTCCCAACTAGCGGTGGGGCCCGGGGAGCTGTTTTTT
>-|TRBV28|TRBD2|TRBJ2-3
CASSTSGTSGPRSTQYF
TGTGCCAGCAGTACCTCCGGGACTAGCGGGCCTCGGAGTACGCAGTATTTT
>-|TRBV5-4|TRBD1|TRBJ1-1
CASSLIQGGPEAFF
TGTGCCAGCAGCTTGATACAGGGGGGTCCTGAAGCTTTCTTT
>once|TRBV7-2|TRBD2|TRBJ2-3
CASSPPGLVDTQYF
TGTGCCAGCAGCCCACCGGGACTAGTAGATACGCAGTATTTT
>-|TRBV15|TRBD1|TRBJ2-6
CARTGGSGANVLTF
TGTGCCAGGACAGGGGGCTCTGGGGCCAACGTCCTGACTTTC
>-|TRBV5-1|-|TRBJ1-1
CASSLEAVANTEAFF
TGCGCCAGCAGCCTGGAGGCGGTGGCGAACACTGAAGCTTTCTTT
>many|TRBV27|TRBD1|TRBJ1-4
CASSSTGVEKLFF
TGTGCCAGCAGTTCAACAGGGGTTGAAAAACTGTTTTTT
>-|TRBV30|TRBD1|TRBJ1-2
CAWCLTGGDGYTF
TGTGCCTGGTGCCTGACAGGGGGCGACGGCTACACCTTC
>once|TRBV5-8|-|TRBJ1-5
CASSPRGSGQQPQHF
TGTGCCAGCAGCCCACGGGGGTCGGGCCAGCAGCCCCAGCATTTT
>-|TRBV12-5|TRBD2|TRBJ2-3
CASGVSSGGFTDTQYF
TGTGCTAGTGGCGTGAGTAGCGGGGGGTTCACAGATACGCAGTATTTT
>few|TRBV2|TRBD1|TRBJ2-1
CASSVRDSQFF
TGTGCCAGCAGTGTCCGGGACAGCCAGTTCTTC
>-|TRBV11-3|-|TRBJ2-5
CASSPRGSRETQYF
TGTGCCAGCAGCCCCCGGGGAAGCCGAGAGACCCAGTACTTC
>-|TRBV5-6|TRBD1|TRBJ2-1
CASSFRQGAYNEQFF
TGTGCCAGCAGCTTCAGACAGGGCGCCTACAATGAGCAGTTCTTC
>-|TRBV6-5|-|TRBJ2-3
CASSARAPDTQYF
TGTGCCAGCAGTGCAAGAGCGCCTGATACGCAGTATTTT
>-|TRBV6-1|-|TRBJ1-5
CASSEWQQPQHF
TGTGCCAGCAGTGAGTGGCAACAGCCCCAGCATTTT
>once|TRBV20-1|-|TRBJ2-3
CSASSADTQYF
TGCAGTGCTAGTTCTGCAGATACGCAGTATTTT
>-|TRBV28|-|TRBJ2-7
CASSLGQGAYEQYF
TGTGCCAGCAGTTTAGGGCAGGGCGCATACGAGCAGTACTTC
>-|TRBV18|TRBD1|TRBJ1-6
CASSPSGTANDSPLHF
TGTGCCAGCTCACCATCCGGGACAGCTAATGATTCACCCCTCCACTTT
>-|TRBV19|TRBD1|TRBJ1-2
CASSTQEQGLGGGGYTF
TGTGCCAGTAGTACTCAGGAACAGGGGTTAGGCGGCGGGGGCTACACCTTC
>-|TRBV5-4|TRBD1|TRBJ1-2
CASSLPGGSDYGYTF
TGTGCCAGCAGCTTACCAGGGGGCTCGGACTATGGCTACACCTTC
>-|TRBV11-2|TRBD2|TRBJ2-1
CASSLVASGANEQFF
TGTGCCAGCAGCTTAGTCGCTAGCGGAGCCAATGAGCAGTTCTTC
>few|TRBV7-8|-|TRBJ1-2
CASSLGRAGPYGYTF
TGTGCCAGCAGCTTAGGCAGGGCGGGGCCCTATGGCTACACCTTC
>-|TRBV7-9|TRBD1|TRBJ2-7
CASSPGQSYEQYF
TGTGCCAGCAGCCCGGGACAGAGCTACGAGCAGTACTTC
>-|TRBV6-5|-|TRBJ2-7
CASGGGYEQYF
TGTGCCAGCGGTGGAGGCTACGAGCAGTACTTC